This entry features one TCR beta chain sequence. The entry originates in a study of cytomegalovirus exposure and HLA in healthy donors. The CDR3 is 16 residues long. After removal of 0 bases from V and 0 bases from J, the junction contained 2 bases not matched to a gene. Germline-derived CDR1 and CDR2 are MRHNA and SNTAGT. It was with 60 Vbeta and 13 Jbeta primers that the PCR ran. Some clones are missing from TCRdb's copy, which holds only in-frame ones; the method was immunoSEQ multiplex PCR. This repertoire comprises tens of thousands of clones; its ten largest clones make up 2.5% to 3%. The TCR originated in a man aged 40-49 years in good health and CMV-seronegative. The chain links TRBV6-4 to TRBJ2-1; TRBD1 matches 7 bases. Material: PBMCs. CDR3 nucleotide sequence: TGTGCCAGCAGTGACTCGCCAGGGGGCTCCTACAATGAGCAGTTCTTC. Translation gives CASSDSPGGSYNEQFF.